The 8 T cell receptor beta chains below were found in one sample sequenced in a study of blood T cell repertoires in COVID-19. TCRdb's copy holds only in-frame clones and misses some; the assay was immunoSEQ multiplex PCR. The data hold fewer than 400,000 clones, with more than 85% observed a single time. What was sequenced was PBMCs or T cells enriched from blood (not recorded which). The receptors stem from a woman aged 25 to 45 who had recovered from COVID-19.

V usage is TRBV18 and J usage is TRBJ1-1; the match to TRBD1 covers 11 bases. The CDR3 consists of 16 residues. CDR1 and CDR2 (germline): KGHSH, LQKENI. Trimming at V came to 3 bases and at J to 2 bases, leaving 5 bases not matched to a gene. The CDR3 reads CASSPGDRGSNTEAFF. The DNA of the CDR3 is TGTGCCAGCTCACCCGGGGACAGGGGGTCCAACACTGAAGCTTTCTTT.

The chain employs TRBV6-2 or TRBV6-3 and TRBJ2-1; D is possibly TRBD1 (5 bases). Per the germline V gene, CDR1 is MNHEY and CDR2 is SVGEGT. V gave up 5 bases and J gave up 6 bases, with 14 bases separating them. CDR3 length equals 14 residues. The CDR3 DNA sequence: TGTGCCAGCAGTCAGGGTGGGGCTCTCAATGAGCAGTTCTTC. As protein: CASSQGGALNEQFF.

The chain joins TRBV10-3 to TRBJ2-4, with 7 bases that match TRBD1. CDR3 length: 18 residues. The germline V gene has CDR1 ENHRY and CDR2 SYGVKD. V gave up 0 bases and J gave up 2 bases; unmatched junction bases: 10. CDR3: CAISESFAGGPTKNIQYF. CDR3 nucleotides: TGTGCCATCAGTGAGTCGTTTGCAGGGGGTCCAACCAAAAACATTCAGTACTTC.

The chain combines TRBV2 with TRBJ1-4; D gene uncertain. The CDR3 spans 12 residues. Trimming pared 5 bases from V and 8 bases from J, leaving 9 bases between. Germline V lookup: CDR1 SNHLY, CDR2 FYNNEI. The CDR3 reads CASSRAGEKLFF. DNA of the CDR3: TGTGCCAGCAGTAGAGCCGGGGAAAAACTGTTTTTT.

The chain combines TRBV30 with TRBJ2-7; maybe TRBD1 (6 bases). Per the germline V gene, CDR1 is GTSNPN and CDR2 is SVGIG (reference sequence). V lost 1 base, J lost 3 bases, and 13 bases lay in between. The CDR3 extends over 14 amino acids. CDR3 in DNA: TGTGCCTGGAGTGGGACAGATATAAACTACGAGCAGTACTTC. Amino acid sequence: CAWSGTDINYEQYF.

The J gene is TRBJ2-2, the V gene TRBV4-1; 9 nucleotides align to TRBD1. The CDR3 loop spans 15 amino acids. CDR1 MGHRA and CDR2 YSYEKL come from the germline V gene. The V segment lost 6 bases and the J segment 6 bases; nucleotides outside the gene matches: 8. CDR3 sequence reads: CASRSGTGRPGELFF. DNA for the CDR3: TGCGCCAGCAGATCCGGGACAGGGCGGCCCGGGGAGCTGTTTTTT.

The chain links TRBV15 to TRBJ2-1; TRBD2 aligns across 13 bases. CDR1 and CDR2 (germline): LNHNV, YYDKDF (reference sequence). The J segment lost 2 bases and the V segment lost 3 bases, leaving 1 base of the junction unmatched. This CDR3 is 16 amino acids long. CDR3 DNA sequence: TGTGCCACCAGCAGTGGGACTAGCGGGACCTACAATGAGCAGTTCTTC. Amino acid sequence: CATSSGTSGTYNEQFF. The complete variable domain, with remaining parts taken from reference TRBV15 and TRBJ2-1, reads DAMVIQNPRYQVTQFGKPVTLSCSQTLNHNVMYWYQQKSSQAPKLLFHYYDKDFNNEADTPDNFQSRRPNTSFCFLDIRSPGLGDTAMYLCATSSGTSGTYNEQFFGPGTRLTVL.

This sequence joins TRBV3-1 (or the pseudogene TRBV3-2) and TRBJ1-3, with D uncertain. This CDR3 is built from 18 residues. CDR1 and CDR2 from the germline V gene are LGHDT and YNNKEL (reference sequence). Trimming took off 2 bases at V and 5 bases at J, with 22 bases between the two ends. CDR3: CASSQPSRWASARNTIYF. In DNA, the CDR3 is TGTGCCAGCAGCCAACCCTCCCGATGGGCCTCCGCAAGAAACACCATATATTTT.